This T cell receptor beta chain was recovered during a study of T cell repertoires in cytomegalovirus infection. Study details: It can be stated that public TCR beta signatures indicated CMV infection as well as a matching HLA type. Whole-study findings and limits: Within the response measured ex vivo, HLA-C-restricted CMV-specific TCR beta clonotypes were dominant. CMV carriers having the relevant HLA were flagged by cumulative public TCR beta family frequency.

TCRdb passed the reads through MiXCR, listing each CDR3 protein once. The data contain approximately 200,000 distinct CDR3 sequences, over 25% of them singletons. This CDR3 region has 14 residues. CDR1 is SGHTA, CDR2 FQGNSA, per germline. Unmatched junction bases numbered 5, after V lost 5 bases and J lost 6 bases. This clonotype was observed a few times. No antigen is known for it. The sequenced sample was PBMCs. The chain couples TRBV7-2 to TRBJ1-5; 9 nucleotides line up with TRBD1. The clonotype was recovered from a human donor in good health (CMV status not recorded). Some clones in this sample may be carry-over from other donors' samples. The CDR3 protein is CASSRDRGFQPQHF. The CDR3 DNA reads as TGTGCCAGCAGCCGAGACAGGGGGTTTCAGCCCCAGCATTTT.